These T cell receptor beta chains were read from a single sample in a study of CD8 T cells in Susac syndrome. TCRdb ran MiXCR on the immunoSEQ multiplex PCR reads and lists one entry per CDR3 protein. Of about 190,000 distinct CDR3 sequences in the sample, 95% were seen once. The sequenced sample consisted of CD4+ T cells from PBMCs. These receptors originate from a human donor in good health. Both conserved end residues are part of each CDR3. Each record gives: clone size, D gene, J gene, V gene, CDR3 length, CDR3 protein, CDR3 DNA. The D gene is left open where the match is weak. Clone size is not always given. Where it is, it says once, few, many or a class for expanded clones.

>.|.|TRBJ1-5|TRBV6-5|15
CASSYSMYGNQPQHF
TGTGCCAGCAGTTACTCGATGTACGGAAATCAGCCCCAGCATTTT
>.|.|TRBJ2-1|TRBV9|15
CASSVGVGVTDEQFF
TGTGCCAGCAGCGTAGGGGTCGGGGTTACTGATGAGCAGTTCTTC
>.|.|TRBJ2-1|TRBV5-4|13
CASSSTQYNEQFF
TGTGCCAGCAGCAGTACACAGTACAATGAGCAGTTCTTC
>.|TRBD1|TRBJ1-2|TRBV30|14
CAEGGTGWNYGYTF
TGTGCCGAGGGCGGGACAGGGTGGAACTATGGCTACACCTTC
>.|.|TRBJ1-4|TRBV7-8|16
CASSPLAGAANEKLFF
TGTGCCAGCAGCCCGCTAGCGGGTGCTGCTAATGAAAAACTGTTTTTT
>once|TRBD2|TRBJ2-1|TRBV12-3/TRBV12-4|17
CASSSSGTSGGGNEQFF
TGTGCCAGCAGTTCCTCCGGGACTAGCGGGGGGGGCAATGAGCAGTTCTTC
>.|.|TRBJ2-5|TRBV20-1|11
CSAQHSETQYF
TGCAGTGCCCAGCATTCGGAGACCCAGTACTTC
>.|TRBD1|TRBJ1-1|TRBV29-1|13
CSVDRTGNTEAFF
TGCAGCGTTGATCGGACAGGGAACACTGAAGCTTTCTTT
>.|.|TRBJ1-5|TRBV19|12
CASSTSGTEQHF
TGTGCCAGTAGTACTTCCGGGACGGAGCAGCATTTT
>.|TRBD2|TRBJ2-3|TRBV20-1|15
CSASPFGGRTDTQYF
TGCAGTGCTAGCCCTTTTGGCGGGAGAACAGATACGCAGTATTTT
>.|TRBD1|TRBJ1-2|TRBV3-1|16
CASGETGGGFTYGYTF
TGTGCCAGCGGAGAGACAGGGGGCGGATTTACCTATGGCTACACCTTC
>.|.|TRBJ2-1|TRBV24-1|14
CATSGSPSYNEQFF
TGTGCCACCTCGGGAAGCCCCTCCTACAATGAGCAGTTCTTC
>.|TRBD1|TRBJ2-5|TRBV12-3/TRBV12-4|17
CASSPGQGAAVEETQYF
TGTGCCAGCAGTCCAGGACAGGGGGCGGCTGTCGAAGAGACCCAGTACTTC
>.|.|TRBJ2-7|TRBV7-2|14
CASSPPGLLYEQYF
TGTGCCAGCAGTCCCCCCGGGCTACTCTACGAGCAGTACTTC
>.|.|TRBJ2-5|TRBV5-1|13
CASSGESQETQYF
TGCGCCAGCAGCGGCGAGAGCCAAGAGACCCAGTACTTC
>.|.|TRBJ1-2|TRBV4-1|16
CASSRETGGQLYGYTF
TGCGCCAGCAGCCGGGAAACGGGCGGACAGCTCTATGGCTACACCTTC
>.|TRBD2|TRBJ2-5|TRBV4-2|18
CASSQDRSSGTHPGTQYF
TGTGCCAGCAGCCAAGATCGGTCGAGCGGGACCCACCCCGGGACCCAGTACTTC
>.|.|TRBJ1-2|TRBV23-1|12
CASSQLRTGYTF
TGCGCCAGCAGTCAATTGAGGACGGGCTACACCTTC
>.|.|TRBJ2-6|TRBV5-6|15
CASSFWNSGANVLTF
TGTGCCAGCAGCTTTTGGAACTCTGGGGCCAACGTCCTGACTTTC
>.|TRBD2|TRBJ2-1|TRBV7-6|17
CASSFETSGRGYNEQFF
TGTGCCAGCAGCTTCGAGACTAGCGGGAGGGGATACAATGAGCAGTTCTTC
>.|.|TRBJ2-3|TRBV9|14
CASSVGPSTDTQYF
TGTGCCAGCAGCGTGGGCCCCAGCACAGATACGCAGTATTTT
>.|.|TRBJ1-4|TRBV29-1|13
CSVTRAIGEKLFF
TGCAGCGTCACCAGGGCTATCGGTGAAAAACTGTTTTTT
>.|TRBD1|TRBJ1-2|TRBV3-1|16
CASSQDWARGNYGYTF
TGTGCCAGCAGCCAAGATTGGGCCAGGGGGAACTATGGCTACACCTTC
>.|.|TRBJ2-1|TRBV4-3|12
CASSQVDNEQFF
TGCGCCAGCAGCCAAGTGGACAATGAGCAGTTCTTC
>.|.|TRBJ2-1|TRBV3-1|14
CASSHLGTLNEQFF
TGTGCCAGCAGCCATCTCGGGACTCTCAATGAGCAGTTCTTC
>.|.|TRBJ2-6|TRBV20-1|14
CSAPTDTGANVLTF
TGCAGTGCGCCGACCGATACAGGGGCCAACGTCCTGACTTTC
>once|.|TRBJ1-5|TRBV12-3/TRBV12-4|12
CASTLGPQPQHF
TGTGCCAGCACCCTGGGTCCTCAGCCCCAGCATTTT
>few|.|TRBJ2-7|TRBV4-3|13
CASSQEETYEQYF
TGCGCCAGCAGCCAAGAGGAAACCTACGAGCAGTACTTC
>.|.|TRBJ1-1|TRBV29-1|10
CSSTGTEAFF
TGCAGCTCGACGGGCACTGAAGCTTTCTTT
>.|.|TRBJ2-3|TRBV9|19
CASSVSPGGEPSSTDTQYF
TGTGCCAGCAGCGTAAGCCCTGGGGGTGAGCCTTCTAGCACAGATACGCAGTATTTT
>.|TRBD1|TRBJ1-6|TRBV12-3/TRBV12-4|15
CASSPGTALNSPLHF
TGTGCCAGCAGTCCCGGGACAGCGCTCAATTCACCCCTCCACTTT
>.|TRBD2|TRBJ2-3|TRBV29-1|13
CGVVGGGTDTQYF
TGCGGAGTCGTGGGCGGGGGGACAGATACGCAGTATTTT
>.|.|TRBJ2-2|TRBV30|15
CAYTVGGRFAGELFF
TGTGCCTACACAGTGGGGGGCCGGTTTGCCGGGGAGCTGTTTTTT
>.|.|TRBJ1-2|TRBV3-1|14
CASSRGAETRGYTF
TGTGCCAGCAGCCGAGGGGCCGAGACGCGGGGCTACACCTTC
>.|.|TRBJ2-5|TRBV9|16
CASSSQGGGSTRTQYF
TGTGCCAGCAGCTCCCAGGGGGGTGGCTCTACAAGGACCCAGTACTTC
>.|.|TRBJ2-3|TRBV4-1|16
CASSQVLVSSTDTQYF
TGCGCCAGCAGCCAAGTTTTAGTTAGCAGCACAGATACGCAGTATTTT
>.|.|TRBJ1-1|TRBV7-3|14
CASSFGGRGTEAFF
TGTGCCAGCAGCTTCGGGGGCCGGGGCACTGAAGCTTTCTTT
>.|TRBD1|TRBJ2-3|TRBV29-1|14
CSATGTARTDTQYF
TGCAGCGCTACCGGGACAGCACGCACAGATACGCAGTATTTT
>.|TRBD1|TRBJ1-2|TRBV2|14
CASSGTGGSDGYTF
TGTGCCAGCAGCGGGACAGGGGGCTCTGACGGCTACACCTTC
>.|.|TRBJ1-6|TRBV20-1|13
CSAKQGYDSPLHF
TGCAGTGCGAAACAGGGTTATGATTCACCCCTCCACTTT
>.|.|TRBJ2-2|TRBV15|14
CATSPRAGAGELFF
TGTGCCACCAGCCCCCGGGCAGGCGCCGGGGAGCTGTTTTTT
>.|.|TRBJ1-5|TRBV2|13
CASSWDTNQPQHF
TGTGCCAGCTCTTGGGATACTAATCAGCCCCAGCATTTT
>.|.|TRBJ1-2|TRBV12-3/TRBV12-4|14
CASSSATGYDGYTF
TGTGCCAGCAGTTCGGCCACAGGGTATGATGGCTACACCTTC
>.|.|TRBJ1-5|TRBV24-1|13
CATSGGEVQPQHF
TGTGCCACCAGTGGTGGGGAGGTTCAGCCCCAGCATTTT
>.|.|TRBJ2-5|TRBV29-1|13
CSAEGGDGETQYF
TGCAGCGCTGAAGGGGGGGACGGGGAGACCCAGTACTTC
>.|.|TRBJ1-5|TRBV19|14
CASSIVRSNQPQHF
TGTGCCAGTAGTATAGTGAGGAGCAATCAGCCCCAGCATTTT
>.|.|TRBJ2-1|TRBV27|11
CASSFLNEQFF
TGTGCCAGCAGTTTTCTCAATGAGCAGTTCTTC
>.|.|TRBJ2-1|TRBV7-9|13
CASSLNQRGEQFF
TGTGCCAGCAGCTTAAATCAGCGTGGTGAGCAGTTCTTC